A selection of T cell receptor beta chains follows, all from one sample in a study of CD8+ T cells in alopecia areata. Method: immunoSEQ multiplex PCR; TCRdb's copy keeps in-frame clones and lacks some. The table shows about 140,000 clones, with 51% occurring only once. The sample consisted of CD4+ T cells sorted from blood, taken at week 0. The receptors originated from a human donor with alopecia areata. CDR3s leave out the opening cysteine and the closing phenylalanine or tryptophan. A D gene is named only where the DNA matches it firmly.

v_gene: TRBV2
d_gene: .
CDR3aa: ASSDSRSVPQH

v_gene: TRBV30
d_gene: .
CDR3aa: AWSVVDYT

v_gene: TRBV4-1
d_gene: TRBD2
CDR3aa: ASSHPRGGRPDNEQF

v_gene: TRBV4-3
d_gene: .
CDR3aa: ASSHSLAGRVGYT

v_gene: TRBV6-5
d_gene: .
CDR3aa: ASSYHGETQY

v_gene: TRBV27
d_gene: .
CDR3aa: ASSLQGGANQPQH

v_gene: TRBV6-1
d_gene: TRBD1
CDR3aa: ASHGTEGYQPQH

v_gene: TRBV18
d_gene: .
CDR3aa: ASSPAGSSGANVLT

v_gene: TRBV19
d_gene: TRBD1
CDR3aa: ASSIRTGGTDTQY

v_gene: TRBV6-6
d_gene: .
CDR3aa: ASSYSRATGGYT

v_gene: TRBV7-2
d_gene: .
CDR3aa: ASSPRDGTGNTIY

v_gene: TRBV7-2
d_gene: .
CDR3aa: ASSPRVGQPQH

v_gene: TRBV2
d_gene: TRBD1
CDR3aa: ASARDRGGYNEQF

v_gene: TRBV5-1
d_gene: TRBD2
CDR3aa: ASNSGSLTYEQY